Following are 8 T cell receptor beta chains from one sample sequenced in a study of cytomegalovirus exposure and HLA in healthy donors (TCRdb year 2017). To prepare the library, the immunoSEQ multiplex PCR assay was applied. For the multiplex PCR, a mixture combining 60 forward primers for TCR Vbeta segments and 13 reverse primers for TCR Jbeta segments was used. TCRdb stores this immuneACCESS table with in-frame sequences only. Part of the clones is absent; in the studies checked, under half of the shortfall reflects unresolved V genes, and no reason is known for the rest. Recorded for this sample are about 160,000 clones; roughly 66% of them occurred a single time. The top ten clones comprise 1.5% to 2% of the sample. The sample was PBMCs. These TCRs come from a woman between 18 and 30 years old in good health and CMV-seronegative.

Turning to this clone: Distinct nucleotide sequences in the sample also encode this CDR3. The CDR3 nucleotides are TGCAGCGGTGGACAGGGCGACACCGGGGAGCTGTTTTTT. Protein product: CSGGQGDTGELFF. The chain recombines TRBV29-1 with TRBJ2-2; 8 bases are a match to TRBD1. Germline loops: CDR1 SQVTM, CDR2 ANQGSEA. V gave up 7 bases and J gave up 3 bases; unmatched junction bases: 4. This CDR3 spans 13 amino acids.

V and J are TRBV5-4 and TRBJ1-1, with D hard to call. The CDR3 loop spans 14 amino acids. Trimming shortened V by 4 bases and J by 8 bases, and 18 bases separated the two germline ends. Germline CDR1 reads SGHNT; CDR2 reads YYREEE (reference sequence). CDR3 in DNA: TGTGCCAGCAGCATTGACACCCGGTCCTGGGAAGCTTTCTTT. Residues: CASSIDTRSWEAFF.

The V and J genes are TRBV7-2 and TRBJ2-5; D perhaps matches TRBD1 (6 bases). Germline lookup yields CDR1 SGHTA and CDR2 FQGNSA. The length of the CDR3 is 12 residues. The V end was cut by 7 bases, the J end by 5 bases, with 11 bases between. The CDR3 sequence: CASTRGLETQYF. CDR3 bases: TGTGCCAGCACGAGGGGGTTGGAGACCCAGTACTTC.

The J gene is TRBJ2-1, the V gene TRBV13; weak D call: TRBD2 (5 bases). The CDR3 is 15 amino acids. V gave up 1 base and J gave up 4 bases, with 11 bases separating them. Germline V gene lookup returns CDR1 PRHDT and CDR2 FYEKMQ (reference sequence). The CDR3 DNA is TGTGCCAGCAGCTTAGCTAGCAGGATTTACAATGAGCAGTTCTTC. Its translation: CASSLASRIYNEQFF.

This clone was seen just once. This chain connects TRBV27 to TRBJ1-4; possible D gene TRBD1, 6 bases. Trimming stripped 1 base from V and 7 bases from J, with 13 bases between. This CDR3 contains 15 residues. Germline lookup yields CDR1 MNHEY and CDR2 SMNVEV (reference sequence). The CDR3 DNA follows: TGTGCCAGCAGTTTATTGACAGGTGGAGGTGAAAAACTGTTTTTT. Amino acids: CASSLLTGGGEKLFF.

The chain joins TRBV7-2 to TRBJ1-4; possible D gene TRBD1, 6 bases. CDR3 length: 15 amino acids. The germline CDR1 and CDR2 sequences are SGHTA and FQGNSA. Trimming pared 5 bases from V and 14 bases from J, leaving 24 bases between. CDR3 protein: CASSQRGGRVKYLFF. The CDR3 coding sequence is TGTGCCAGCAGCCAACGGGGGGGCCGGGTGAAGTATCTGTTTTTT.

The chain links TRBV2 to TRBJ2-7; 9 nucleotides agree with TRBD1. Trimming took 6 bases from V and 1 from J; bases not matched to a gene: 10. This CDR3 contains 16 residues. The germline gives CDR1 SNHLY, CDR2 FYNNEI. The CDR3 region is CASRDPGQGASYEQYV. The DNA of the CDR3 is TGTGCCAGCAGAGACCCGGGACAGGGAGCATCCTACGAGCAGTACGTC.

V is TRBV18 and J is TRBJ2-2; 9 nucleotides agree with TRBD2. CDR1 KGHSH and CDR2 LQKENI come from the germline V gene. The CDR3 covers 17 residues. V was clipped by 4 bases and J by 2 bases; unmatched bases: 8. The CDR3 protein is CASSLPLAGVNTGELFF. DNA for the CDR3: TGTGCCAGCTCACTCCCATTAGCGGGGGTTAACACCGGGGAGCTGTTTTTT.